A selection of T cell receptor beta chains follows, all from one sample in a study of cytomegalovirus exposure and HLA in healthy donors. Produced via immunoSEQ multiplex PCR; TCRdb's table is partial and in-frame only. The data contain 180,000 or so clones, just over 75% of them singletons. Sequenced input: PBMCs. Receptors were obtained from a man younger than 35 in good health and CMV-seronegative. CDR3s include the opening cysteine and the closing phenylalanine or tryptophan. The D gene is left open where the match is weak.

-,TRBV2,CASNGAGWFGNTEAFF
-,TRBV9,CASSALDRNTGELFF
-,TRBV7-9,CASSRKQVFQETQYF
-,TRBV6-6,CASSYLRANTEAFF
TRBD1,TRBV27,CASSYRDSLNQPQHF
-,TRBV2,CASRSTGQTATGELFF
TRBD1,TRBV7-2,CASSLFRGPGELFF
-,TRBV6-6,CASGADYGKNIQYF
-,TRBV18,CASSPFAGGGSNYGYTF
TRBD2,TRBV11-3,CASGGLAGESYNEQFF
-,TRBV5-1,CASSLQTANTEAFF
-,TRBV9,CASSDGGSSTDTQYF
-,TRBV6-6,CASSPAGGAFNYGYTF
TRBD2,TRBV7-9,CASSLVAGGEQFF
TRBD2,TRBV7-8,CASSIRAGGQTEFF
-,TRBV30,CAWSARGYEQYF
-,TRBV11-2,CASSPQGYEQYF
-,TRBV7-2,CASSLVLTRVANEQFF
-,TRBV5-8,CASSLHQGISFNYGYTF
-,TRBV7-9,CASSLSSYNEQFF
TRBD1,TRBV5-4,CASSFDRGNYGYTF
TRBD2,TRBV27,CASSSSLAGYEQYF
-,TRBV9,CASSVGGSPNTGELFF
-,TRBV2,CASSEEQAGNQPQHF
TRBD1,TRBV4-3,CASSQDLTGRNEKLFF
-,TRBV6-6,CASSDGQNTEAFF
TRBD1,TRBV4-1,CASSQDRTGVAYEQYF
TRBD2,TRBV7-2,CASSLRTSGLHEQYF
TRBD1,TRBV7-8,CASYRTPGQGATDTQYF
-,TRBV6-1,CASSEVQGPDTQYF
-,TRBV6-6,CASTEDAKNIQYF
TRBD1,TRBV19,CASSILTGAYEQYF
TRBD1,TRBV9,CASSTRTGGVAEQYF
-,TRBV2,CASSEAGGSTYEQYF
-,TRBV5-1,CASSLDPMNTEAFF
TRBD2,TRBV29-1,CSVDPGTSYDNEQFF
-,TRBV30,CAWGQFYYEQYF
TRBD2,TRBV6-5,CASSYSFREADIQYF
-,TRBV19,CASSMSRGRQPQHF
TRBD1,TRBV7-9,CASSSPDRGITEAFF
-,TRBV6-5,CASSSTGINQPQHF
-,TRBV23-1,CASSQPRGTQETQYF
TRBD2,TRBV28,CASSSTSGGASDTQYF
-,TRBV5-1,CASNPQGGDYGYTF
TRBD1,TRBV29-1,CSAGQTGVYGYTF
TRBD2,TRBV6-5,CASSYMSSGKETQYF
TRBD1,TRBV5-6,CASSLARQGARKSPLHF
TRBD1,TRBV11-2,CASSWDRGRYEQYF
TRBD1,TRBV2,CASSARQGQETQYF
-,TRBV2,CASSVLLAGTPTQETQYF